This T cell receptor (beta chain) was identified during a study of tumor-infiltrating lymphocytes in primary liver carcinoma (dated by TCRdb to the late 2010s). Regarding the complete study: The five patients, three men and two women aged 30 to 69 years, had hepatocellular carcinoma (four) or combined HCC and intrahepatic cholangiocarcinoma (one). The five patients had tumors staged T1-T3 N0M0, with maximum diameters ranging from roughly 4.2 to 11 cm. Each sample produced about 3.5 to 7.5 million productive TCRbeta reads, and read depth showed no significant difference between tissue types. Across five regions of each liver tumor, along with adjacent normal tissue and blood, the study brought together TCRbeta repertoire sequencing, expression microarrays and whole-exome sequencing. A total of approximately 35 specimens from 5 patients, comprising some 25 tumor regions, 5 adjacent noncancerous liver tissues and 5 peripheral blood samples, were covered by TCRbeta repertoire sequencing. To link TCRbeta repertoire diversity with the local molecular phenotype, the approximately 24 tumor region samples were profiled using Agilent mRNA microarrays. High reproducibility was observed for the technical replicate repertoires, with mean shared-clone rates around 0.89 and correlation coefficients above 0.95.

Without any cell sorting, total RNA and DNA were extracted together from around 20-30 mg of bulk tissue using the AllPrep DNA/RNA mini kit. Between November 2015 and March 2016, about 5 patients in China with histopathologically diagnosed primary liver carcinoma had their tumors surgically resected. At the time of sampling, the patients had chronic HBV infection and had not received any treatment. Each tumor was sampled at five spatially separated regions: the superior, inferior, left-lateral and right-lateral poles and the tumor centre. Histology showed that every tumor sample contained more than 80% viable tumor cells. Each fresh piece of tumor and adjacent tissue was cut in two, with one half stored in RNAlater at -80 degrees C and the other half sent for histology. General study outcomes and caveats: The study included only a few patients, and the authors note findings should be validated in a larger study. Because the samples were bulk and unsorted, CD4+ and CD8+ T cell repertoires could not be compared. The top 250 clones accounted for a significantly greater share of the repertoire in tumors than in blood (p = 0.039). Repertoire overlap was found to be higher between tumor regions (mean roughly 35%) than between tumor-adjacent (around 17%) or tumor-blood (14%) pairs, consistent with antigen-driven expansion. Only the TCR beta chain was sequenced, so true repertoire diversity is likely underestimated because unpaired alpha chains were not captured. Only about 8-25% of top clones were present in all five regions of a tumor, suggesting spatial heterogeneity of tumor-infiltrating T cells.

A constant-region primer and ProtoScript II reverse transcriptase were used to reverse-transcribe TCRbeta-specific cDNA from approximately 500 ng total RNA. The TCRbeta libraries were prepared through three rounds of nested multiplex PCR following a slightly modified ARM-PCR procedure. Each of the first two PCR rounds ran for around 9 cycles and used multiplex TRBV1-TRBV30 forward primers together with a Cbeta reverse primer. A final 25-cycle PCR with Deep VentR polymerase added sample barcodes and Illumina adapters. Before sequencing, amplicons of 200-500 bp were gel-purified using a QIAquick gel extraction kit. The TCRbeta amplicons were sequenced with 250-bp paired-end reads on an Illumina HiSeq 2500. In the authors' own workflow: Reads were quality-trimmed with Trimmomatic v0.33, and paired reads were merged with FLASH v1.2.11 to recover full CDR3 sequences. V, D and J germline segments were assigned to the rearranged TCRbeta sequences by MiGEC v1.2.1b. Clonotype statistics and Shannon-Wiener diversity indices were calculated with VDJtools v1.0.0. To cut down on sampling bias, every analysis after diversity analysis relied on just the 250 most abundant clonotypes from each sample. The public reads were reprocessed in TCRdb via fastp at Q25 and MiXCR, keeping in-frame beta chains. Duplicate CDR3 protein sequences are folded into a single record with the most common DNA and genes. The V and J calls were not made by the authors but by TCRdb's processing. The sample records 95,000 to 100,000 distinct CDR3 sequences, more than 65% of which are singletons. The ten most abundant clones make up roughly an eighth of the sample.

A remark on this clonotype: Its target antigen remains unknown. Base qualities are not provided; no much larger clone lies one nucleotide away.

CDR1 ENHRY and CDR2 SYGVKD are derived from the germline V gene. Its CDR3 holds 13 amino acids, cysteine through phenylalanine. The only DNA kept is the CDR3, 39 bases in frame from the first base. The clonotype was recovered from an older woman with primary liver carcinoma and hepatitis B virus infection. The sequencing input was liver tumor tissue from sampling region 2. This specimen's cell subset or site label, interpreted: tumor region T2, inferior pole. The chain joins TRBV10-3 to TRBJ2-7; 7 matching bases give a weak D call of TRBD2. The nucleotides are TGTGTCACCCGGAGGGAACAGGGAGGGGTGCAGTACTTC. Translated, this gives CVTRREQGGVQYF.